This T cell receptor beta chain was recovered during a study of T cell clonotyping in hematopoietic cell transplantation. Study background: Recipients' pretransplant samples followed cytoreduction.

With respect to this clone: Its target is unknown.

CDR1 is SNHLY and CDR2 is FYNNEI in the germline V gene. This CDR3 is built from 11 residues. Trimming took off 4 bases at V and 4 bases at J, with 4 bases between the two ends. Study results and caveats: At the given depth, recipient repertoires were over 97% de novo clonotypes. Recipient TCR diversity dropped after transplant; expanded clonotypes rose from day 30 to 180.

The repertoire was sequenced with immunoSEQ multiplex PCR; TCRdb's copy has only in-frame clones and lacks some. The data contain about 16,000 clones, about 92% of them singletons. Sample time point: recipient sample about 28 days before transplant, after cytoreduction. This sequence joins TRBV2 and TRBJ1-1; D is unresolved. This clonotype originated in a man aged 18 to 29 with biphenotypic leukemia. Some clones in this sample may be carry-over from other donors' samples. Sequences were derived from peripheral blood mononuclear cells, sampled before stem cell transplant. CDR3 in DNA: TGTGCCAGCAGTGTGGGCACTGAAGCTTTCTTT. The encoded protein is CASSVGTEAFF.